This T cell receptor (beta chain) originates from a study of regulatory T cells in long-lasting Graves disease. Arm-PCR with iRepertoire HTBI primers amplified the CDR3 regions for these TCR beta libraries. TCRdb itself ran the multiplex PCR reads through MiXCR, one entry per CDR3 protein. Found here are under 300,000 distinct CDR3 sequences, around 18% of them singletons; the top ten hold about 15%. Trimming cost V 0 bases and J 3 bases; bases outside gene matches: 7. The CDR3 is 16 amino acids. Germline CDR1 reads DFQATT; CDR2 reads SNEGSKA (reference sequence). Time point described: newly diagnosed GD, antithyroid drugs for less than 3 months. Construction of the TCR library relied on RNA isolated from PBMCs. This clonotype was seen more than once but under ten times. The same sample was also studied in work on T cells in Graves' hyperthyroidism and ophthalmopathy.

V usage is TRBV20-1 and J usage is TRBJ2-3; 9 nucleotides line up with TRBD2. The sample here was peripheral blood mononuclear cells (PBMCs), taken at new diagnosis, from a patient treated with antithyroid drugs. This TCR was sampled from a woman younger than 45 with Graves disease. Here the CDR3 reads CSARDILAGPTDTQYF. In DNA form, the CDR3 reads TGCAGTGCTAGAGATATCCTAGCGGGGCCGACAGATACGCAGTATTTT.